This T cell receptor beta chain was obtained from a study of identifying expanded T cells in peripheral blood (dated by TCRdb to the late 2010s). General notes on the study: Four technical replicates, made by sequencing separate aliquots from the same pool of genomic DNA, were compared pairwise.

Study-wide findings and limitations: The beta-binomial model significantly reduced the number of clones called differentially abundant and the false-positive rate across all healthy-donor time intervals. It was expected by the authors that biological variance in healthy repertoires might increase further over much longer intervals, such as months to years. About 1.3 differentially abundant clones were flagged by the binomial model between technical replicates, whereas about 15 and 19 were flagged over roughly two weeks and four weeks, respectively. Across all healthy donors, variance in clone template counts between two-week samples was found to increase significantly with total template count.

Notes on this clone: Its antigen remains unidentified. No much larger clone exists at a distance of one base, and base qualities are not known.

From cysteine to phenylalanine, the CDR3 is 14 amino acids long. Of all the DNA, just the CDR3 is kept, 42 bases in frame from base 1. The germline V gene provides CDR1 SNHLY and CDR2 FYNNEI. V drops 7 bases and J drops 2 bases, leaving 14 bases in between. TCRbeta CDR3 regions were profiled by bias-controlled multiplex PCR amplification of genomic DNA with the immunoSEQ Assay. The paper's data handling went like this. To quantify the absolute abundance of each unique TCRbeta CDR3 region, the sequences were collapsed and filtered. Differential abundance was tested with a binomial (Fisher-equivalent) model and with a beta-binomial model adding time-dependent variance fitted from healthy donors. Any clone with fewer than 5 combined templates was excluded, and a clone was called differentially abundant if its Benjamini-Hochberg FDR was below 0.01. Beta-binomial variance was modeled as a function of total template count across the two samples using the form v = (b*log(k)+a)^2. TCRdb stores this immuneACCESS table with in-frame sequences only. Part of the clones is absent; in the studies checked, under half of the shortfall reflects unresolved V genes, and no reason is known for the rest. Clone size and V and J calls were adopted from that table, with D and trimming inferred from the DNA. The sample data list approximately 100,000 clones, and around 89% of these were observed just once. Clones ranked in the top ten supply about a sixth of the sample.

No immune events such as infections were documented for the healthy donors during the collection period. Time-dependent variance in a beta-binomial model of T-cell clone differential abundance was calibrated using healthy-donor blood repertoires as a training cohort. The training cohort was composed of about 10 healthy donors, 3 female and 7 male. An age range of roughly 29 to 70 years, with an average of 43 years, was recorded for the donors. Whole blood was collected from each healthy donor at three time points spaced two to three weeks apart and obtained from a commercial supplier. For immunosequencing, genomic DNA was extracted from whole blood that had not been sorted.

Rearrangement joined TRBV2 to TRBJ1-2; the D gene is perhaps TRBD1, on 6 matching bases. This sequence was found in a person aged 18-69 years in good health. The sample taken for sequencing was blood. For the CDR3, the sequence is CASKSGDGNYGYTF. The bases read TGTGCCAGCAAATCAGGGGACGGAAACTATGGCTACACCTTC.